A selection of T cell receptor beta chains follows, all from one sample in a study of control samples from healthy donors and cancer patients. Libraries were prepared by immunoSEQ multiplex PCR; TCRdb keeps only in-frame clonotypes and omits some of them. The sample includes over 100,000 clones, about 91% of them seen just once. The sequenced material came from blood. These TCRs come from a man aged 35 to 55 in good health. CDR3s include the opening cysteine and the closing phenylalanine or tryptophan. The D gene is left open where the match is weak. A clone size is listed for some rows: how often the clone was seen (once, few, many), or a class if it is expanded.

V: TRBV6-2/TRBV6-3; D: .; size: .; J: TRBJ1-5; DNA: TGTGCCAGCAGTTACTCGGAGGCGGTGGGCAATCAGCCCCAGCATTTT; CDR3: CASSYSEAVGNQPQHF
V: TRBV30; D: .; size: .; J: TRBJ2-3; DNA: TGTGCCTGGAGTGTTTGGGGGTCAGATACGCAGTATTTT; CDR3: CAWSVWGSDTQYF
V: TRBV30; D: TRBD1; size: once; J: TRBJ1-3; DNA: TGTGCCTGGAACAGGGGCTCTGGAAACACCATATATTTT; CDR3: CAWNRGSGNTIYF
V: TRBV12-3/TRBV12-4; D: .; size: many; J: TRBJ2-3; DNA: TGTGCCAGCAGAAGAGGGCCTCGCACGCAGTATTTT; CDR3: CASRRGPRTQYF
V: TRBV3-1/TRBV3-2; D: .; size: .; J: TRBJ1-1; DNA: TGTGCCAGCAGCCAGACGATGGGGTATGACTCTGAAGCTTTCTTT; CDR3: CASSQTMGYDSEAFF
V: TRBV9; D: .; size: .; J: TRBJ2-3; DNA: TGTGCCAGCAGCGCCGGGACCTTCGCAGATACGCAGTATTTT; CDR3: CASSAGTFADTQYF
V: TRBV5-1; D: .; size: .; J: TRBJ1-6; DNA: TGCGCCAGCAGGCCCCTCACAGGGATTTCACCCCTCCACTTT; CDR3: CASRPLTGISPLHF
V: TRBV6-2/TRBV6-3; D: .; size: .; J: TRBJ1-5; DNA: TGTGCCAGCAGCCCCTGGCTAACAGGGTCCTCCAATCAGCCCCAGCATTTT; CDR3: CASSPWLTGSSNQPQHF
V: TRBV6-5; D: .; size: .; J: TRBJ1-3; DNA: TGTGCCAGCAGTTCGGGACATCGAGGTGGAAACACCATATATTTT; CDR3: CASSSGHRGGNTIYF
V: TRBV7-9; D: .; size: few; J: TRBJ1-1; DNA: TGTGCCAGCAGATCGACAGGAGACAACACTGAAGCTTTCTTT; CDR3: CASRSTGDNTEAFF
V: TRBV5-1; D: TRBD1; size: once; J: TRBJ1-1; DNA: TGCGCCAGCAGCTTGGGGGACAGGGGAGTGGGGACTGAAGCTTTCTTT; CDR3: CASSLGDRGVGTEAFF
V: TRBV6-5; D: TRBD1; size: .; J: TRBJ1-6; DNA: TGTGCCAGCAGGGACAGGATGGGTTCACCCCTCCACTTT; CDR3: CASRDRMGSPLHF
V: TRBV5-1; D: TRBD1; size: .; J: TRBJ1-4; DNA: TGCGCCAGCAGCTTGAAGGGGACAGATGGATTGGGGGAAAAACTGTTTTTT; CDR3: CASSLKGTDGLGEKLFF
V: TRBV11-3; D: .; size: .; J: TRBJ1-3; DNA: TGTGCCAGCAGCCTCGGGACCTCTAGCTCTGGAAACACCATATATTTT; CDR3: CASSLGTSSSGNTIYF
V: TRBV7-2; D: .; size: .; J: TRBJ1-5; DNA: TGTGCCAGCAGCTGGATGGGGGGGAACAATCAGCCCCAGCATTTT; CDR3: CASSWMGGNNQPQHF
V: TRBV6-5; D: TRBD1; size: .; J: TRBJ1-6; DNA: TGTGCCAGCAGACAGGGGGCAGATAATTCACCCCTCCACTTT; CDR3: CASRQGADNSPLHF
V: TRBV24-1; D: .; size: .; J: TRBJ1-2; DNA: TGTGCCACCAGTGATTTGAGGGCCTATGGCTACACCTTC; CDR3: CATSDLRAYGYTF
V: TRBV7-9; D: TRBD1; size: once; J: TRBJ2-1; DNA: TGTGCCAGCAGCCTTCGACAGGGCTCCTACAATGAGCAGTTCTTC; CDR3: CASSLRQGSYNEQFF
V: TRBV11-3; D: .; size: .; J: TRBJ2-1; DNA: TGTGCCAGCAGCTTAGGACTGATTGAGCAGTTCTTC; CDR3: CASSLGLIEQFF
V: TRBV18; D: .; size: .; J: TRBJ2-7; DNA: TGTGCCAGCTCACCGATCCCAGTGAGCTCCTACGAGCAGTACTTC; CDR3: CASSPIPVSSYEQYF
V: TRBV7-6; D: .; size: .; J: TRBJ1-5; DNA: TGTGCCAGCAGCTTACTTGGGACGAGGAATCAGCCCCAGCATTTT; CDR3: CASSLLGTRNQPQHF
V: TRBV9; D: .; size: .; J: TRBJ2-3; DNA: TGTGCCAGCAGCGTACTAGGCGGGGTAGAGACAGATACGCAGTATTTT; CDR3: CASSVLGGVETDTQYF
V: TRBV19; D: .; size: .; J: TRBJ1-2; DNA: TGTGCCAGTACCACGACAGGCTGGGCGTCCAACTATGGCTACACCTTC; CDR3: CASTTTGWASNYGYTF
V: TRBV29-1; D: .; size: .; J: TRBJ1-1; DNA: TGCAGCGTTGAAGTACGTGCGGACACTGAAGCTTTCTTT; CDR3: CSVEVRADTEAFF
V: TRBV3-1/TRBV3-2; D: .; size: .; J: TRBJ1-5; DNA: TGTGCCAGCAGCCATGTTGGGGAGAATCAGCCCCAGCATTTT; CDR3: CASSHVGENQPQHF
V: TRBV10-3; D: .; size: .; J: TRBJ1-3; DNA: TGTGCCATCAGTGAGCTAAACACCATATATTTT; CDR3: CAISELNTIYF
V: TRBV10-1; D: .; size: .; J: TRBJ1-5; DNA: TGCGCCAGCAGTGTGGAATCGCGGCTCAATCAGCCCCAGCATTTT; CDR3: CASSVESRLNQPQHF
V: TRBV18; D: .; size: .; J: TRBJ2-4; DNA: TGTGCCAGCTCACCACCGGGGGTCGGGCAGGGGAAGTACTTC; CDR3: CASSPPGVGQGKYF
V: TRBV25-1; D: .; size: once; J: TRBJ2-7; DNA: TGTGCCAGCAGTGTGAGGGGGATAGGGTCCTACGAGCAGTACTTC; CDR3: CASSVRGIGSYEQYF
V: TRBV29-1; D: TRBD2; size: .; J: TRBJ2-7; DNA: TGCAGCGCACTGGTAGCGGGGGGTGGCGAGCAGTACTTC; CDR3: CSALVAGGGEQYF
V: TRBV5-6; D: .; size: .; J: TRBJ2-6; DNA: TGTGCCAGCAGCTCCTCGTATATCTCTGGGGCCAACGTCCTGACTTTC; CDR3: CASSSSYISGANVLTF
V: TRBV12-5; D: .; size: once; J: TRBJ1-6; DNA: TGTGCTAGCGGGTTAGGGGCAAGTGGTTCACCCCTCCACTTT; CDR3: CASGLGASGSPLHF
V: TRBV5-1; D: TRBD2; size: .; J: TRBJ2-1; DNA: TGCGCCAGCAGGACAGCGGGGGGATCCTACAATGAGCAGTTCTTC; CDR3: CASRTAGGSYNEQFF
V: TRBV19; D: .; size: .; J: TRBJ1-1; DNA: TGTGCCAGTAGTATAGATCGCGGCGGTGCTTTCTTT; CDR3: CASSIDRGGAFF
V: TRBV7-9; D: .; size: .; J: TRBJ1-3; DNA: TGTGCCAGCAGCTTAGAAGCTCTCTCTGGAAACACCATATATTTT; CDR3: CASSLEALSGNTIYF
V: TRBV23-1; D: .; size: once; J: TRBJ1-2; DNA: TGCGCCAGCAGTTCGCACAGGCGGACTAACTATGGCTACACCTTC; CDR3: CASSSHRRTNYGYTF
V: TRBV5-1; D: .; size: .; J: TRBJ2-7; DNA: TGCGCCAGCAGGCTCGGGACAACTTCCTACGAGCAGTACTTC; CDR3: CASRLGTTSYEQYF
V: TRBV3-1/TRBV3-2; D: TRBD2; size: .; J: TRBJ2-3; DNA: TGTGCCAGCAGCCCCCATGCCACTAGCGGGGGATTCATCGGCGATACGCAGTATTTT; CDR3: CASSPHATSGGFIGDTQYF
V: TRBV18; D: TRBD2; size: .; J: TRBJ2-7; DNA: TGTGCCAGCTCACCACCGACTAGCGGGGGTTACGAGCAGTACTTC; CDR3: CASSPPTSGGYEQYF
V: TRBV12-3/TRBV12-4; D: TRBD1; size: .; J: TRBJ2-7; DNA: TGTGCCAGCAGTCCCCAGGGGGCCTACGAGCAGTACTTC; CDR3: CASSPQGAYEQYF
V: TRBV24-1; D: TRBD1; size: .; J: TRBJ1-5; DNA: TGTGCCACCAGTGACGGACAGGGGGCACCCGGTCAGCCCCAGCATTTT; CDR3: CATSDGQGAPGQPQHF
V: TRBV5-1; D: .; size: few; J: TRBJ1-1; DNA: TGCGCCAGCAGCCTCCGGACAGTACAGAACACTGAAGCTTTCTTT; CDR3: CASSLRTVQNTEAFF
V: TRBV24-1; D: TRBD1; size: .; J: TRBJ2-4; DNA: TGTGCCACCAGTGATTCCGGGACAGTGGACATTCAGTACTTC; CDR3: CATSDSGTVDIQYF
V: TRBV12-3/TRBV12-4; D: .; size: .; J: TRBJ1-1; DNA: TGTGCCAGCACCTCAGGGGCTGAAGCTTTCTTT; CDR3: CASTSGAEAFF
V: TRBV7-2; D: .; size: .; J: TRBJ2-3; DNA: TGTGCCAGCAGCTTAGAGGGGGGCCGCACAGATACGCAGTATTTT; CDR3: CASSLEGGRTDTQYF
V: TRBV5-1; D: .; size: few; J: TRBJ1-2; DNA: TGCGCCAGCAGCTTGGGGGACGGCCTTAACTATGGCTACACCTTC; CDR3: CASSLGDGLNYGYTF
V: TRBV6-5; D: .; size: .; J: TRBJ1-2; DNA: TGTGCCAGCAGGCACACGGGGCTAAACTATGGCTACACCTTC; CDR3: CASRHTGLNYGYTF
V: TRBV7-9; D: .; size: .; J: TRBJ2-6; DNA: TGTGCCAGCAGCCGGTACAGGGCCTCTGGGGCCAACGTCCTGACTTTC; CDR3: CASSRYRASGANVLTF
V: TRBV30; D: TRBD1; size: .; J: TRBJ1-2; DNA: TGTGCCTGGAGTGTCCACAGGGGAGGCGGCTACACCTTC; CDR3: CAWSVHRGGGYTF
V: TRBV21-1; D: .; size: .; J: TRBJ2-7; DNA: TGTGCCAGCAGCAAAGCGGACAGGGGGTCTTTCTACGAGCAGTACTTC; CDR3: CASSKADRGSFYEQYF
V: TRBV4-2; D: .; size: .; J: TRBJ2-4; DNA: TGTGCCAGCAGCCAAGATCCGGACTCCGCCCGATTTCAGTACTTC; CDR3: CASSQDPDSARFQYF
V: TRBV6-4; D: .; size: .; J: TRBJ1-4; DNA: TGTGCCAGCACCTTCCGGGGGGGGCTAAGGCTAATCCTTAATGAAAAACTGTTTTTT; CDR3: CASTFRGGLRLILNEKLFF
V: TRBV25-1; D: .; size: .; J: TRBJ1-1; DNA: TGTGCCAGCAGGGCAGTCATCGGGAGAGTATTGTGGACTGAAGCTTTCTTT; CDR3: CASRAVIGRVLWTEAFF